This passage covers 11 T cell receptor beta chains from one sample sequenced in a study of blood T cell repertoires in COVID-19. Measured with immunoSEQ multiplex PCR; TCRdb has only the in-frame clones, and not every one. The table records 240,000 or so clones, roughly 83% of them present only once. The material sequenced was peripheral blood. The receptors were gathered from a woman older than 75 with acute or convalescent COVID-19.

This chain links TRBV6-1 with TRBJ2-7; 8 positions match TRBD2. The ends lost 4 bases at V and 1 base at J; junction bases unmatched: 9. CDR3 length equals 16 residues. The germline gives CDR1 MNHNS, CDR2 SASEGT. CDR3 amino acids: CASSARAGAYSYEQYF. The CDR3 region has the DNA TGTGCCAGCAGTGCCAGAGCGGGGGCCTATTCCTACGAGCAGTACTTC.

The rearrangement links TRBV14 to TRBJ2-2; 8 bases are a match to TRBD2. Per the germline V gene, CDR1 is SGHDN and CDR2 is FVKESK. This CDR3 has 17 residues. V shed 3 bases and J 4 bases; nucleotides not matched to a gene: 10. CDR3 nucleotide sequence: TGTGCCAGCAGCCAGCGGTTTGGAGCGGGGGTCACCGGGGAGCTGTTTTTT. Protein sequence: CASSQRFGAGVTGELFF.

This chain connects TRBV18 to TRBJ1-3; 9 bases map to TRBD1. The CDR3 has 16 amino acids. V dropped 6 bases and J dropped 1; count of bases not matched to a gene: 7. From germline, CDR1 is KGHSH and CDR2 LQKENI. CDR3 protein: CASSHRDRVSGNTIYF. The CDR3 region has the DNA TGTGCCAGCTCTCACCGGGACAGGGTATCTGGAAACACCATATATTTT.

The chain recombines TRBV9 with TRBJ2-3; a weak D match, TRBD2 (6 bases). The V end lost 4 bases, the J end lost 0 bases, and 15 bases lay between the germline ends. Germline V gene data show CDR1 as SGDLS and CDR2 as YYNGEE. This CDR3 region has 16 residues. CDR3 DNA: TGTGCCAGCAGCCCCCGTCCGGGACTCAGCACAGATACGCAGTATTTT. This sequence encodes CASSPRPGLSTDTQYF.

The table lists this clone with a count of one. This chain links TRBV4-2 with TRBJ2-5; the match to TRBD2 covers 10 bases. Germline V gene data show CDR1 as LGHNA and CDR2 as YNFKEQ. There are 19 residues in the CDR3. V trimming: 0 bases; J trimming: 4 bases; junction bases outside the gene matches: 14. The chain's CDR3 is CASSQEGPGAGGRGETQYF. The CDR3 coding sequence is TGTGCCAGCAGCCAAGAGGGGCCAGGAGCGGGGGGGCGAGGAGAGACCCAGTACTTC.

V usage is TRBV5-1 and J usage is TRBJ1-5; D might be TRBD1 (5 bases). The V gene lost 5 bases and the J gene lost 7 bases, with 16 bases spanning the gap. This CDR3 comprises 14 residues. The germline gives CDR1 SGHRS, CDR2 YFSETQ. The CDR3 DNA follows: TGCGCCAGCAGTTCCGGGCCCGGGGGGCAGCCCCAGCATTTT. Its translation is CASSSGPGGQPQHF.

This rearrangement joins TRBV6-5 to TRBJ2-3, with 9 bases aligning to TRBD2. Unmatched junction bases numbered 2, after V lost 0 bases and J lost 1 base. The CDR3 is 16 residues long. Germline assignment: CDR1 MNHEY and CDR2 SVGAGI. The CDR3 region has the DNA TGTGCCAGCAGTTACTCACCTAGCGGGGGCACAGATACGCAGTATTTT. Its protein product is CASSYSPSGGTDTQYF.

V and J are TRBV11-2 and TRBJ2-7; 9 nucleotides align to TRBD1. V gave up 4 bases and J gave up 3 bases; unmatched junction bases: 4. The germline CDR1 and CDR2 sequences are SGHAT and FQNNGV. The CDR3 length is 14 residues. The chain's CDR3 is CASSSGTGNYEQYF. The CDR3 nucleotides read TGTGCCAGCAGCTCCGGGACAGGGAACTACGAGCAGTACTTC.

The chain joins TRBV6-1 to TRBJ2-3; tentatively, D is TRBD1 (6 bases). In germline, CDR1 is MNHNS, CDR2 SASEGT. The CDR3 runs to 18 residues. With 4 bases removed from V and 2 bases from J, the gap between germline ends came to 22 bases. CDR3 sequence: CASSGAFWTVPTTDTQYF. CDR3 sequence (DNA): TGTGCCAGCAGTGGTGCTTTTTGGACAGTCCCTACCACAGATACGCAGTATTTT.

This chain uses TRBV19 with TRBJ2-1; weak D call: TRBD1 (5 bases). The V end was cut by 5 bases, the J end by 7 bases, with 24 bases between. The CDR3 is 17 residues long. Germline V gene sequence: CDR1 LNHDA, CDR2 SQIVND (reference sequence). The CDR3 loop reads CASSLPSEARVRNEQFF. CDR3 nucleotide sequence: TGTGCCAGTAGTCTCCCCTCGGAAGCCAGGGTAAGGAATGAGCAGTTCTTC.

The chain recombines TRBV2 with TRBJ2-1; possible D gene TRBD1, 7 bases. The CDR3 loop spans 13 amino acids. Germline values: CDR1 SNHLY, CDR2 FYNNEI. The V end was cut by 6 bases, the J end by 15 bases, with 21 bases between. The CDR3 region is CASRLTGDSPWFF. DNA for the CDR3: TGTGCCAGCAGACTAACGGGGGACAGTCCATGGTTCTTC.